This T cell receptor beta chain originates from a study of cytomegalovirus exposure and HLA in healthy donors. The V gene's germline CDR1 is LGHNT and CDR2 FRNRAP. This CDR3 is built from 17 residues. The V gene end was trimmed by 0 bases and the J gene end by 3 bases; junction bases not matched to a gene: 5. Only a few counts were recorded for this clone. A multiplex PCR was run with 60 Vbeta primers and 13 Jbeta primers. Sequencing used immunoSEQ multiplex PCR; TCRdb keeps in-frame clones, though not all of them. The data show 200,000 to 250,000 clones, 70% to 85% seen once. The TCR was taken from a woman between 35 and 50 years old in good health and CMV-seronegative. J is TRBJ2-7 and V is TRBV12-5; 13 nucleotides match TRBD2. The sample comprised PBMCs. CDR3 in amino acids: CASGLVPRLAGGYEQYF. For the CDR3, the DNA is TGTGCTAGTGGTTTGGTACCCCGACTAGCGGGGGGCTACGAGCAGTACTTC.